A selection of T cell receptor beta chains follows, all from one sample in a study of identical twins. TCRdb itself ran the 5' RACE reads through MiXCR, one entry per CDR3 protein. Of approximately 220,000 distinct CDR3 sequences in the sample, about 7.5% were seen once. This sample was shared with a second study, whose subject was yellow fever vaccine responses in identical twins.

Material: CD8+ T cells sorted from blood. These receptors were collected from a woman between 18 and 29 years old in good health. Each CDR3 is given with its conserved first and last residue. A D gene is named only where the DNA matches it firmly. Rows give clone size only sometimes, using once, few, many, or a class for an expanded clone.

-,TRBV6-1,-,TRBJ2-2,TGTGCCAGCATCGACAGATACACCGGGGAGCTGTTTTTT,CASIDRYTGELFF
-,TRBV7-2,-,TRBJ2-3,TGTGCCAGCAGCTTATCCGTGAAGGCCGCCCCCACAGATACGCAGTATTTT,CASSLSVKAAPTDTQYF
-,TRBV9,few,TRBJ2-7,TGTGCCAGCAGCGGGATCTCCCCCTACGAGCAGTACTTC,CASSGISPYEQYF
-,TRBV9,many,TRBJ2-5,TGTGCCAGCAGCGTAGAGGACCAAGAGACCCAGTACTTC,CASSVEDQETQYF
-,TRBV4-1,-,TRBJ2-5,TGCGCCAGCAGCCAAGTCCAGGGCCCCCAAGAGACCCAGTACTTC,CASSQVQGPQETQYF
-,TRBV6-5,few,TRBJ1-2,TGTGCCAGCAGTTTGGGGTCTGGGGGAGGATATGGCTACACCTTC,CASSLGSGGGYGYTF
-,TRBV7-9,many,TRBJ2-7,TGTGCCAGCAGCGCAGTCGCTTCCTACGAGCAGTACTTC,CASSAVASYEQYF
-,TRBV7-9,many,TRBJ1-1,TGTGCCAGCAGCTTAGGGGGGTCGGCTGAAGCTTTCTTT,CASSLGGSAEAFF
TRBD2,TRBV6-4,few,TRBJ2-3,TGTGCCAGCAGTGAGGAAGCGGGGTCTAGCACAGATACGCAGTATTTT,CASSEEAGSSTDTQYF
TRBD2,TRBV12-3/TRBV12-4,-,TRBJ2-7,TGTGCCAGCAGTTTTGGGACTAGCGGGATCAACGAGCAGTACTTC,CASSFGTSGINEQYF
-,TRBV10-1,-,TRBJ2-1,TGCGCCAGCAGTGAGGGTATAGGAAATGAGCAGTTCTTC,CASSEGIGNEQFF
TRBD1,TRBV15,-,TRBJ1-3,TGTGCCACCAGCACGTGGCAGGGGGCGCAGAGAAACACCATATATTTT,CATSTWQGAQRNTIYF
-,TRBV24-1,few,TRBJ1-1,TGTGCCACCAGGGGAGAAATGAACACTGAAGCTTTCTTT,CATRGEMNTEAFF
TRBD2,TRBV15,few,TRBJ2-1,TGTGCCACCAGCGTAAGCGGGGCCGATTACAATGAGCAGTTCTTC,CATSVSGADYNEQFF
-,TRBV28,few,TRBJ2-3,TGTGCCAGCAGTTTAGAGCTCGATACGCAGTATTTT,CASSLELDTQYF
-,TRBV29-1,many,TRBJ2-2,TGCAGCGTTGTGGGGGGAAACACCGGGGAGCTGTTTTTT,CSVVGGNTGELFF
-,TRBV29-1,many,TRBJ2-5,TGCAGCGTTGAAGAGGGGGGTTTGGCGGGAATCTACCAAGAGACCCAGTACTTC,CSVEEGGLAGIYQETQYF
-,TRBV11-1,-,TRBJ2-1,TGTGCCAGCAGCTTAGGTTGGTCAGACTACAATGAGCAGTTCTTC,CASSLGWSDYNEQFF
-,TRBV12-3/TRBV12-4,-,TRBJ2-2,TGTGCCGCAGCACGGGGTCCCACCGGGGAGCTGTTTTTT,CAAARGPTGELFF
-,TRBV2,many,TRBJ1-4,TGTGCCAGCGAAGCTTCTGGGGTTAGTGAAAAACTGTTTTTT,CASEASGVSEKLFF
-,TRBV7-2,-,TRBJ1-2,TGTGCCAGCAGCGACGCTTCGTCGGATGGCTACACCTTC,CASSDASSDGYTF
TRBD1,TRBV13,few,TRBJ1-4,TGTGCCAGCAGCCACACCGGGACAGGGCGTGAAAAACTGTTTTTT,CASSHTGTGREKLFF
TRBD2,TRBV27,-,TRBJ2-1,TGTGCCAGCAGTTTATCCCTAGCGGGGGAATACAATGAGCAGTTCTTC,CASSLSLAGEYNEQFF
TRBD2,TRBV12-5,few,TRBJ2-2,TGTGCTAGTGGTTTGGGAGCGGGGCAGATCTTCGGGGAGCTGTTTTTT,CASGLGAGQIFGELFF
-,TRBV28,-,TRBJ2-5,TGTGCCAGCAGCCTGGGGCGTACCCTCGAGACCCAGTACTTC,CASSLGRTLETQYF
-,TRBV13,few,TRBJ1-2,TGTGCCAGCAGCGCAGACACTGGTGGCTACACCTTC,CASSADTGGYTF
-,TRBV7-8,many,TRBJ1-2,TGTGCCACCTCCGACCCGGGAGGCTACACCTTC,CATSDPGGYTF